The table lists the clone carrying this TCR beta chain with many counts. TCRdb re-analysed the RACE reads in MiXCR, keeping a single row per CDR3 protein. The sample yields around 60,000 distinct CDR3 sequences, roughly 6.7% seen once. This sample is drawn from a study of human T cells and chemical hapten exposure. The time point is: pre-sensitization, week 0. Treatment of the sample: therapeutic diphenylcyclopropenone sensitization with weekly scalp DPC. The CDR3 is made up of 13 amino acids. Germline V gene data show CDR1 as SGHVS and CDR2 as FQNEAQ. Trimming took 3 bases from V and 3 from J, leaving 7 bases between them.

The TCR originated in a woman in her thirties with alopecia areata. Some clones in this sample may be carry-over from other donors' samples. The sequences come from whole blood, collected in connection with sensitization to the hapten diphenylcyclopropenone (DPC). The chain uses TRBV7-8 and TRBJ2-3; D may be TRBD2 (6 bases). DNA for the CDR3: TGTGCCAGCAGCTTCGGGGGTACAGATACGCAGTATTTT. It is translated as CASSFGGTDTQYF.